The 18 T cell receptor beta chains in this list originate from one sample, sequenced in a study of cytomegalovirus exposure and HLA in healthy donors. The PCR employed 60 Vbeta primers together with 13 Jbeta primers. Using immunoSEQ multiplex PCR, the repertoire was profiled, and TCRdb retains in-frame clones only, with some absent. The table records more than 20,000 clones, approximately 79% of them present only once. The sample comprised PBMCs. These receptors all come from a male donor in good health and CMV-seronegative.

The chain couples TRBV6-1 to TRBJ1-6; tentatively, D is TRBD1 (5 bases). The V gene's germline CDR1 is MNHNS and CDR2 SASEGT. The V end was cut by 1 base, the J end by 3 bases, with 7 bases between. The CDR3 totals 15 residues. CDR3 bases: TGTGCCAGCAGTGAAGGTCAGGGCTATAATTCACCCCTCCACTTT. Protein product: CASSEGQGYNSPLHF.

V gene TRBV5-1 combines with J gene TRBJ2-1, with 7 bases matching TRBD2. Trimming took 0 bases from V and 2 from J; bases not matched to a gene: 5. CDR3 length: 16 amino acids. CDR1 and CDR2 from the germline V gene are SGHRS and YFSETQ. DNA of the CDR3: TGCGCCAGCAGCTTGGGCGGGAGTGGTCCCTACAATGAGCAGTTCTTC. It encodes CASSLGGSGPYNEQFF.

This clone was counted a few times. The chain uses TRBV6-4 and TRBJ2-2; tentative D call: TRBD2 (6 bases). Germline loops: CDR1 MRHNA, CDR2 SNTAGT. The CDR3 consists of 15 residues. Trimming removed 6 bases from V and 3 bases from J, with 14 bases in between. CDR3 in amino acids: CASSPEEGDTGELFF. CDR3 sequence (DNA): TGTGCCAGCAGCCCGGAGGAGGGTGACACCGGGGAGCTGTTTTTT.

This rearrangement joins TRBV6-1 to TRBJ2-1; a weak D match, TRBD2 (6 bases). Trimming stripped 2 bases from V and 2 bases from J, with 19 bases between. CDR1 is MNHNS and CDR2 is SASEGT in the germline V gene. The CDR3 spans 18 residues. CDR3 in amino acids: CASSEIFTAGGPYNEQFF. CDR3 DNA sequence: TGTGCCAGCAGTGAAATATTTACAGCCGGGGGTCCCTACAATGAGCAGTTCTTC.

This clone was counted between two and nine times. J is TRBJ2-7 and V is TRBV28; maybe TRBD1 (5 bases). CDR1 and CDR2 (germline): MDHEN, SYDVKM. The V gene lost 5 bases and the J gene lost 5 bases, with 13 bases spanning the gap. The CDR3 consists of 13 residues. As DNA, the CDR3 is TGTGCCAGCAGTCCCAGGGTTACGGACGAGCAGTACTTC. Residues: CASSPRVTDEQYF.

The rearrangement uses TRBV7-8 and TRBJ1-2; 7 bases map to TRBD1. After removal of 3 bases from V and 3 bases from J, the junction contained 7 bases not matched to a gene. Germline V gives CDR1 SGHVS, CDR2 FQNEAQ. The CDR3 is 15 amino acids. CDR3 in amino acids: CASSLARDRDYGYTF. The CDR3 DNA sequence: TGTGCCAGCAGCTTGGCCAGGGACAGAGACTATGGCTACACCTTC.

This chain joins TRBV27 and TRBJ2-6; D gene unclear. Germline V gene sequence: CDR1 MNHEY, CDR2 SMNVEV (reference sequence). The V end was cut by 5 bases, the J end by 0 bases, with 8 bases between. The CDR3 is made up of 15 amino acids. CDR3 coding DNA: TGTGCCAGCAGTCGCGCCCACTCTGGGGCCAACGTCCTGACTTTC. Its protein is CASSRAHSGANVLTF. The variable domain in full, with the rest retrieved from reference TRBV27 and TRBJ2-6, is EAQVTQNPRYLITVTGKKLTVTCSQNMNHEYMSWYRQDPGLGLRQIYYSMNVEVTDKGDVPEGYKVSRKEKRNFPLILESPSPNQTSLYFCASSRAHSGANVLTFGAGSRLTVL.

In its sample, this clone was seen once. This rearrangement joins TRBV11-2 to TRBJ2-7, with D perhaps TRBD2 (6 bases). CDR1 and CDR2 from the germline V gene are SGHAT and FQNNGV. The CDR3 has 16 residues. Trimming took 4 bases from V and 2 from J, leaving 18 bases between them. The CDR3 loop is CASSSTARGIPYEQYF. The CDR3, as DNA: TGTGCCAGCAGCTCAACGGCCCGGGGGATCCCCTACGAGCAGTACTTC. The variable domain in full, with the rest retrieved from reference TRBV11-2 and TRBJ2-7, is EAGVAQSPRYKIIEKRQSVAFWCNPISGHATLYWYQQILGQGPKLLIQFQNNGVVDDSQLPKDRFSAERLKGVDSTLKIQPAKLEDSAVYLCASSSTARGIPYEQYFGPGTRLTVT.

The gene calls are TRBV6-5 and TRBJ1-6; tentative D call: TRBD1 (5 bases). The CDR3 length is 15 residues. V lost 6 bases to trimming and J lost 7 bases, with 16 bases between them. Germline assignment: CDR1 MNHEY and CDR2 SVGAGI. CDR3 sequence (DNA): TGTGCCAGCAGAGCCGACAGACGGTCGAATTCACCCCTCCACTTT. It specifies CASRADRRSNSPLHF.

This sequence joins TRBV15 and TRBJ2-5, with TRBD1 as a possible D gene (5 bases). The CDR3 covers 15 residues. V gave up 3 bases and J gave up 5 bases, with 16 bases separating them. The V gene's germline CDR1 is LNHNV and CDR2 YYDKDF (reference sequence). CDR3 loop: CATSRVAWGGETQYF. The CDR3, as DNA: TGTGCCACCAGCAGGGTAGCATGGGGCGGTGAGACCCAGTACTTC.

This chain joins TRBV7-2 and TRBJ2-7, with a possible D match to TRBD1 (5 bases). The CDR3 sequence is 12 residues long. Germline lookup yields CDR1 SGHTA and CDR2 FQGNSA. The V end lost 4 bases, the J end lost 6 bases, and 10 bases lay between the germline ends. The chain's CDR3 is CASSSYGAEQYF. DNA of the CDR3: TGTGCCAGCAGCTCCTATGGGGCCGAGCAGTACTTC.

The J gene is TRBJ2-7, the V gene TRBV5-1, with TRBD1 as a possible D gene (5 bases). Germline lookup yields CDR1 SGHRS and CDR2 YFSETQ. This CDR3 spans 16 amino acids. V was clipped by 4 bases and J by 2 bases, with 19 bases between them. For the CDR3, the DNA is TGCGCCAGCAGCGGGGTTCAGGGCCCAACTGCCTACGAGCAGTACTTC. This sequence encodes CASSGVQGPTAYEQYF.

V gene TRBV6-6 combines with J gene TRBJ1-5; tentatively, D is TRBD1 (5 bases). From germline, CDR1 is MNHNY and CDR2 SVGAGI (reference sequence). CDR3 size: 14 residues. Trimming took 6 bases from V and 7 from J, leaving 16 bases between them. The CDR3 nucleotides read TGTGCCAGCAGCCCGGGGGGTAGCTGGCAGCCCCAGCATTTT. Amino acid sequence: CASSPGGSWQPQHF.

This sequence joins TRBV9 and TRBJ2-1; D remains unclear. Germline V CDR1 and CDR2: SGDLS, YYNGEE. The V gene lost 0 bases and the J gene lost 4 bases, with 11 bases spanning the gap. The CDR3 is 15 amino acids. The CDR3 region has the DNA TGTGCCAGCAGCGTAGGGCAGGTTGGGTACAATGAGCAGTTCTTC. It translates to CASSVGQVGYNEQFF.

The CDR3 spells CASSAGQGSGNTIYF. CDR3 DNA: TGTGCCAGCAGCGCCGGACAGGGGTCTGGAAACACCATATATTTT. The V gene is TRBV9, the J gene TRBJ1-3; 9 bases align to TRBD1. Per germline, CDR1 SGDLS and CDR2 YYNGEE. V lost 3 bases to trimming and J lost 1 base; unmatched junction nucleotides: 2. The CDR3 totals 15 residues.

The chain has TRBV27 and TRBJ2-7; TRBD2 agrees at 8 bases. This CDR3 has 17 amino acids. CDR1 is MNHEY and CDR2 is SMNVEV in the germline V gene (reference sequence). J was trimmed by 1 base and V by 4 bases; bases with no gene match: 12. CDR3 loop: CASSSYLQREPSYEQYF. For the CDR3, the DNA is TGTGCCAGCAGTTCATACCTGCAGCGGGAGCCTTCCTACGAGCAGTACTTC.

The V and J genes are TRBV5-5 and TRBJ2-7; a weak D match, TRBD1 (6 bases). Per germline, CDR1 SGHKS and CDR2 YYEKEE (reference sequence). Trimming took off 2 bases at V and 2 bases at J, with 14 bases between the two ends. The CDR3 is 15 residues long. The chain's CDR3 is CASSFSPGVPYEQYF. The DNA of the CDR3 is TGTGCCAGCAGCTTTTCCCCAGGGGTTCCCTACGAGCAGTACTTC.

This clone was seen a single time. The J gene is TRBJ2-7, the V gene TRBV7-2; maybe TRBD1 (5 bases). Trimming removed 5 bases at V and 2 bases at J, with 13 bases between. The length of the CDR3 is 14 residues. CDR1 and CDR2 from the germline V gene are SGHTA and FQGNSA. DNA for the CDR3: TGTGCCAGCAGCCCCAGCGTAGGGGCCTACGAGCAGTACTTC. It yields the protein CASSPSVGAYEQYF.